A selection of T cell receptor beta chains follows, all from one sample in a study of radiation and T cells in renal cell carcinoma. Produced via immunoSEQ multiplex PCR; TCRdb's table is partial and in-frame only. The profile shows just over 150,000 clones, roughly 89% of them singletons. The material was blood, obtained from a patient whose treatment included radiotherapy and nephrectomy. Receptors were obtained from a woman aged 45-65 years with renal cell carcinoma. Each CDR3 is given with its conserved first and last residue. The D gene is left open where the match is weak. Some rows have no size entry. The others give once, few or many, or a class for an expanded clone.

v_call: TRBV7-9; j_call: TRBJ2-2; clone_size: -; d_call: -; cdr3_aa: CASSPDTRTGELFF; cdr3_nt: TGTGCCAGCAGCCCGGATACTAGAACCGGGGAGCTGTTTTTT
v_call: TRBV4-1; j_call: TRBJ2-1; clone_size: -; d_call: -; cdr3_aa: CASSQDPAQYYNEQFF; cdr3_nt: TGCGCCAGCAGCCAAGATCCCGCTCAGTACTACAATGAGCAGTTCTTC
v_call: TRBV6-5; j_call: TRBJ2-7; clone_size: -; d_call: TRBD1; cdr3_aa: CASLGQGTYEQYF; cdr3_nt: TGTGCCAGTCTGGGACAGGGCACCTACGAGCAGTACTTC
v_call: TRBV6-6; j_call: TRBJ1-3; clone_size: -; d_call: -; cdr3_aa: CASAGKVSGNTIYF; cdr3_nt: TGTGCCAGCGCAGGGAAGGTGTCTGGAAACACCATATATTTT
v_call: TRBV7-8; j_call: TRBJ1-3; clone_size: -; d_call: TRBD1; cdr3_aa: CASSLTGAAGNTIYF; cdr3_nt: TGTGCCAGCAGCCTCACAGGGGCGGCAGGAAACACCATATATTTT
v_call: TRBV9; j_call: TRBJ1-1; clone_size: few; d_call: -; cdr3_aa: CASSVAADTEAFF; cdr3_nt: TGTGCCAGCAGCGTAGCGGCGGACACTGAAGCTTTCTTT
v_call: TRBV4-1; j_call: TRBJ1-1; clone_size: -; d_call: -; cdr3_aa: CASSPQGLTEAFF; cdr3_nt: TGCGCCAGCAGCCCACAGGGTTTGACTGAAGCTTTCTTT
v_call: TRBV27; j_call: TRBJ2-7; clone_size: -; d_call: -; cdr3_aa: CASSFGVRYEQYF; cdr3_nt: TGTGCCAGCAGTTTTGGCGTCCGGTACGAGCAGTACTTC
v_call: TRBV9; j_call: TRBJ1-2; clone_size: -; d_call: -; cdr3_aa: CASSAPLRGYTF; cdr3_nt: TGTGCCAGCAGCGCCCCGCTTCGGGGCTACACCTTC
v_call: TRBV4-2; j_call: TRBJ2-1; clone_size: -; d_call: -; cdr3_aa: CASSQEGSGSYNEQFF; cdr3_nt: TGTGCCAGCAGCCAAGAAGGCAGCGGCAGCTACAATGAGCAGTTCTTC
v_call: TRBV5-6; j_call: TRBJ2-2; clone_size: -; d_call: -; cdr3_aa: CASSLKTVNTGELFF; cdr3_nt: TGTGCCAGCAGCTTGAAAACGGTGAACACCGGGGAGCTGTTTTTT
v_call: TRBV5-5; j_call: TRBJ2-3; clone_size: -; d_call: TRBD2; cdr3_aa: CASSPGLAGPTDTQYF; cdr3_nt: TGTGCCAGCAGCCCTGGACTAGCGGGGCCCACAGATACGCAGTATTTT
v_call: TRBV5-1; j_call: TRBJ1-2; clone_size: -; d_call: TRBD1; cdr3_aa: CASSLEQGRPYGYTF; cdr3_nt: TGCGCCAGCAGCTTGGAACAGGGGAGGCCCTATGGCTACACCTTC
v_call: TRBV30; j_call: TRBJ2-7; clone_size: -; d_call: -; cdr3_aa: CAWSVGTETYEQYF; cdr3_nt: TGTGCCTGGAGTGTAGGGACCGAAACCTACGAGCAGTACTTC
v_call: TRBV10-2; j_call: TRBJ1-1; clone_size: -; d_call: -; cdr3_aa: CASSESTAGENTEAFF; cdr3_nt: TGCGCCAGCAGTGAGTCGACAGCCGGGGAGAACACTGAAGCTTTCTTT
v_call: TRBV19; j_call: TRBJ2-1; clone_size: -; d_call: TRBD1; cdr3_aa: CASSRWTGIEGSYNEQFF; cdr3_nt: TGTGCCAGTAGTCGATGGACAGGCATCGAAGGGTCCTACAATGAGCAGTTCTTC
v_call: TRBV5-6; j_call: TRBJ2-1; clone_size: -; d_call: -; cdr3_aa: CASSPRLGSLLNEQFF; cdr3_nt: TGTGCCAGCAGCCCCCGACTAGGATCCTTGCTTAATGAGCAGTTCTTC
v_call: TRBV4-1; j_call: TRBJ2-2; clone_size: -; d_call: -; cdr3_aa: CASSQDSLSTGELFF; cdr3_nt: TGCGCCAGCAGCCAAGATTCACTGAGCACCGGGGAGCTGTTTTTT
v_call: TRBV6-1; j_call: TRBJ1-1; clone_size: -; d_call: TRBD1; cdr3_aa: CASSDAGTGNTEAFF; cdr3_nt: TGTGCCAGCAGTGACGCCGGGACAGGGAACACTGAAGCTTTCTTT
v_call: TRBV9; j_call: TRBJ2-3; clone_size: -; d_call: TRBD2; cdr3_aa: CASSAGLAGGFSTDTQYF; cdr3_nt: TGTGCCAGCAGCGCCGGACTAGCGGGGGGCTTTAGCACAGATACGCAGTATTTT
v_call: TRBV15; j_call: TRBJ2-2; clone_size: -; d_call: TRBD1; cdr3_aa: CATSRMGQGATGELFF; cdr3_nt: TGTGCCACCAGCAGGATGGGACAGGGGGCAACCGGGGAGCTGTTTTTT
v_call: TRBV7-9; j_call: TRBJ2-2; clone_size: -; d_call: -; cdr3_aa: CASWVLRQITGELFF; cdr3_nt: TGTGCCAGCTGGGTCCTTCGGCAGATCACCGGGGAGCTGTTTTTT
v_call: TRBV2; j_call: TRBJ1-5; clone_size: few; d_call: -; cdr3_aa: CASSRQEGQPQHF; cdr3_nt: TGTGCCAGCAGCCGACAGGAAGGTCAGCCCCAGCATTTT
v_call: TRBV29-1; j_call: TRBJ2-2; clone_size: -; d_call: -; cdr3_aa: CSVDREGTGELFF; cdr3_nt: TGCAGCGTTGACAGGGAAGGCACCGGGGAGCTGTTTTTT
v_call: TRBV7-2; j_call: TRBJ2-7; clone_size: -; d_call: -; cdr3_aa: CASSASGSGRYEQYF; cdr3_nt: TGTGCCAGCAGCGCCTCGGGCAGCGGGCGCTACGAGCAGTACTTC
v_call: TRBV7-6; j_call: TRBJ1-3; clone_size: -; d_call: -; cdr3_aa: CASSLRNGAGNTIYF; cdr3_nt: TGTGCCAGCAGCTTAAGGAATGGAGCTGGAAACACCATATATTTT